This T cell receptor (beta chain) was captured in a study of T cell responses to AZD1222 COVID-19 vaccine. V gave up 7 bases and J gave up 2 bases, with 18 bases separating them. CDR3 size: 15 residues. CDR1 SNHLY and CDR2 FYNNEI come from the germline V gene. A remark on this clone: What it binds is unknown.

Using immunoSEQ multiplex PCR, the repertoire was profiled, and TCRdb retains in-frame clones only, with some absent. The sample records approximately 130,000 clones, 88% being singletons. Timing groups of about 4 and about 12 weeks for second doses were pooled. Study findings and constraints: After the peak T cell response, and only then, were repertoires sampled.

Source: peripheral blood, taken 28 days after the second AZD1222 dose. The receptor comes from an adult who received the AZD1222 COVID-19 vaccine. V usage is TRBV2 and J usage is TRBJ2-7; D gene unclear. In DNA form, the CDR3 reads TGTGCCAGCATTTACCCTGATGGGGTACCCTACGAGCAGTACTTC. This codes for CASIYPDGVPYEQYF.